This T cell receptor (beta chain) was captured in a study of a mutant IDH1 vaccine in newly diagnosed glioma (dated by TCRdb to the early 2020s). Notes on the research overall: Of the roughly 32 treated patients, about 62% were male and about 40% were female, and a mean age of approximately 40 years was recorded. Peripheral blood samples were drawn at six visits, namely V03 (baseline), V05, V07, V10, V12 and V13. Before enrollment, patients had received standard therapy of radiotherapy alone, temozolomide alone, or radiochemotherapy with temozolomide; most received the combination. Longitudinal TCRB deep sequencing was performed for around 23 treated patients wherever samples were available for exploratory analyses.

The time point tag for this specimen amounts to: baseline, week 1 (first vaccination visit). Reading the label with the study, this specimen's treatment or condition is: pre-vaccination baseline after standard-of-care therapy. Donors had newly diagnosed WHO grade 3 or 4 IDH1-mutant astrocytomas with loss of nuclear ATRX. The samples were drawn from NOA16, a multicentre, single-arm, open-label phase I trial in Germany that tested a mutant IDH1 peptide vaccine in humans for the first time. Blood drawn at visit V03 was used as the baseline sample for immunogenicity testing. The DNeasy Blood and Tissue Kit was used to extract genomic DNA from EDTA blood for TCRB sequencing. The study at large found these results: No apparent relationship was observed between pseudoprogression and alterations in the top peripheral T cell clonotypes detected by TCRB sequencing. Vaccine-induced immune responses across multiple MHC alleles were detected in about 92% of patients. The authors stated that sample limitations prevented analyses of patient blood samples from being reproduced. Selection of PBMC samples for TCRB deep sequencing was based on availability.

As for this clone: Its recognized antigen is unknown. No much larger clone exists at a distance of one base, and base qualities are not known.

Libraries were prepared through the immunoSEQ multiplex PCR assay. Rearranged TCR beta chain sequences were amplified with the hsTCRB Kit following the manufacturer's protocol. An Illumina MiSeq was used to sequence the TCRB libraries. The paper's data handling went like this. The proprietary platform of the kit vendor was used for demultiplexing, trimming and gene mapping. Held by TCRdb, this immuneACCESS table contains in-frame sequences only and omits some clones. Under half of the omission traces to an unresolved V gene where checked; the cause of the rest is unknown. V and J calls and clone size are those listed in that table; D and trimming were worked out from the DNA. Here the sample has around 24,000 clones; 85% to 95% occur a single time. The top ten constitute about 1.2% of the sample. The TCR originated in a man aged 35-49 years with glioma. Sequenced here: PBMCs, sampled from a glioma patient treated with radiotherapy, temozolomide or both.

The bases are TGTGCCAGCAGCCAAGATCGGGGGAATATGAACACTGAAGCTTTCTTT. Its translation is CASSQDRGNMNTEAFF. Recombination connected TRBV14 to TRBJ1-1, and possibly TRBD1, on 5 matching bases. V and J lose 0 bases and 0 bases, and a span of 11 bases separates them. The CDR3 sequence holds 16 residues, the cysteine and phenylalanine included. The only DNA kept is the CDR3, 48 bases in frame from the first base. The germline V gene yields SGHDN for CDR1 and FVKESK for CDR2. With the portions outside the CDR3 filled from the reference TRBV14 and TRBJ1-1 genes, the complete variable region becomes EAGVTQFPSHSVIEKGQTVTLRCDPISGHDNLYWYRRVMGKEIKFLLHFVKESKQDESGMPNNRFLAERTGGTYSTLKVQPAELEDSGVYFCASSQDRGNMNTEAFFGQGTRLTVV.